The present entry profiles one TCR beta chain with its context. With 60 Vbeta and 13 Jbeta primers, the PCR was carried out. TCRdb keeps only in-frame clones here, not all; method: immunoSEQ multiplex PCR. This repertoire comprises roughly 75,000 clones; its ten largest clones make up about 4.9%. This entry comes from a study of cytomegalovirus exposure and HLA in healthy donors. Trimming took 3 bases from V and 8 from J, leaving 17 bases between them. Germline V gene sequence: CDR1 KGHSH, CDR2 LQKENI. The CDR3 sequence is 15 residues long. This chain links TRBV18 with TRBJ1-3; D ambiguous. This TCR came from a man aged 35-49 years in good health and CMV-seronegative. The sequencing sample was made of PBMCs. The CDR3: CASSPGRDRSDTIYF. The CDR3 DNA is TGTGCCAGCTCACCCGGACGGGATCGATCCGACACCATATATTTT.